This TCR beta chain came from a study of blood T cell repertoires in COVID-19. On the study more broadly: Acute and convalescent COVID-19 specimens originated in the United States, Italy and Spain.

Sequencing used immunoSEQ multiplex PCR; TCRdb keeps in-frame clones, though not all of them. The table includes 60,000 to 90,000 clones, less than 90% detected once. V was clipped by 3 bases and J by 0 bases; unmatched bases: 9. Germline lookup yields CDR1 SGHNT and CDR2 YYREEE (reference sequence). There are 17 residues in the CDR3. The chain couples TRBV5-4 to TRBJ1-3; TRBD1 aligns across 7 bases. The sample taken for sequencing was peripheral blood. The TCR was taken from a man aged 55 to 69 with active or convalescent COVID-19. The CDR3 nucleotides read TGTGCCAGCAGCTCAAGTCCAACAGGGGACTCTGGAAACACCATATATTTT. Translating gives CASSSSPTGDSGNTIYF.